A selection of T cell receptor beta chains follows, all from one sample in a study of OX40 agonist ivuxolimab in advanced cancers. Data came from immunoSEQ multiplex PCR; TCRdb stores just in-frame clones and leaves some out. This table holds approximately 44,000 clones, about 79% found once. The material sequenced was CD4+ or CD8+ T cells sorted from blood, taken in a trial of the OX40 agonist ivuxolimab. The receptors were gathered from an adult with an advanced solid tumor such as melanoma, head and neck, liver or kidney cancer. The CDR3 runs from the conserved cysteine through the conserved F or W. D genes are given only for firm matches. The size field is filled for only some rows; it gives once, few, many or a size class.

j_call d_call clone_size v_call cdr3_aa cdr3_nt
TRBJ2-7 . . TRBV10-1 CASSVRGVDEQYF TGCGCCAGCAGTGTCCGGGGAGTCGACGAGCAGTACTTC
TRBJ1-6 . once TRBV6-1 CASSAGPYNSPLHF TGTGCCAGCAGTGCCGGACCCTATAATTCACCCCTCCACTTT
TRBJ1-1 . . TRBV4-1 CASSQDPGKNTEAFF TGCGCCAGCAGCCAAGATCCAGGGAAGAACACTGAAGCTTTCTTT
TRBJ2-5 TRBD2 few TRBV29-1 CSVEGLAGETQYF TGCAGCGTGGAAGGGCTAGCGGGAGAGACCCAGTACTTC
TRBJ2-7 TRBD2 . TRBV7-9 CASSRTSGTYEQYF TGTGCCAGCAGCCGTACTAGCGGGACCTACGAGCAGTACTTC
TRBJ2-7 . . TRBV4-3 CASSQDWGIGYEQYF TGCGCCAGCAGCCAAGATTGGGGAATCGGCTACGAGCAGTACTTC
TRBJ2-3 TRBD1 . TRBV12-5 CASKDRFQDTQYF TGTGCTAGTAAGGACAGGTTCCAAGATACGCAGTATTTT
TRBJ2-4 TRBD1 . TRBV6-5 CASKDRTLAKNIQYF TGTGCCAGCAAGGACAGGACCTTAGCCAAAAACATTCAGTACTTC
TRBJ1-2 . . TRBV7-2 CASSSGPYDNGYTF TGTGCCAGCAGCTCGGGACCTTATGACAACGGCTACACCTTC
TRBJ1-1 TRBD1 . TRBV6-1 CASSERGRRGLFYMNTEAFF TGTGCCAGCAGTGAAAGGGGGCGAAGGGGCCTTTTTTACATGAACACTGAAGCTTTCTTT
TRBJ2-1 TRBD2 . TRBV4-1 CASSQDGVAGVREQFF TGCGCCAGCAGCCAAGATGGAGTAGCGGGAGTTCGTGAGCAGTTCTTC
TRBJ2-7 . . TRBV7-9 CASSWVRDSYEQYF TGTGCCAGCAGCTGGGTGCGGGACTCCTACGAGCAGTACTTC
TRBJ2-7 TRBD2 . TRBV25-1 CAAGVGDEQYF TGTGCCGCGGGGGTCGGGGACGAGCAGTACTTC
TRBJ1-1 . once TRBV5-6 CASSPLEIMNTEAFF TGTGCCAGCAGCCCCTTGGAGATCATGAACACTGAAGCTTTCTTT
TRBJ1-5 TRBD1 . TRBV6-6 CASSYGGTGGNQPQHF TGTGCCAGCAGTTACGGAGGGACAGGGGGCAATCAGCCCCAGCATTTT
TRBJ2-3 . . TRBV5-1 CASSEDIPDTQYF TGCGCCAGCAGCGAGGACATCCCAGATACGCAGTATTTT
TRBJ2-3 . . TRBV6-6 CASSITSSTDTQYF TGTGCCAGCAGCATCACTTCTAGCACAGATACGCAGTATTTT
TRBJ1-5 TRBD1 . TRBV9 CASSVGTGKGQPQHF TGTGCCAGCAGCGTTGGGACAGGGAAAGGTCAGCCCCAGCATTTT
TRBJ2-5 . few TRBV7-9 CASSLEVGAETQYF TGTGCCAGCAGCTTAGAAGTGGGAGCAGAGACCCAGTACTTC
TRBJ1-6 . . TRBV6-6 CASRPGRHNSPLHF TGTGCCAGCAGGCCCGGACGGCATAATTCACCCCTCCACTTT
TRBJ2-7 . . TRBV5-1 CASSLGGRNEQYF TGCGCCAGCAGCTTGGGGGGACGAAACGAGCAGTACTTC
TRBJ2-2 TRBD1 . TRBV19 CASSTGGRGRTGELFF TGTGCCAGTAGTACCGGGGGCAGGGGGCGCACCGGGGAGCTGTTTTTT
TRBJ2-3 TRBD2 . TRBV9 CASSVESGGPSQYF TGTGCCAGCAGCGTAGAAAGCGGGGGGCCTTCTCAGTATTTT
TRBJ2-3 TRBD2 . TRBV11-3 CASSLGTSLADTQYF TGTGCCAGCAGCTTAGGGACTAGTCTTGCAGATACGCAGTATTTT
TRBJ1-6 . . TRBV30 CAWSPPAPLNSPLHF TGTGCCTGGAGTCCCCCGGCACCTTTGAATTCACCCCTCCACTTT
TRBJ2-7 . . TRBV11-1 CASSLDSRNEQYF TGTGCCAGCAGCTTAGATAGTAGAAACGAGCAGTACTTC
TRBJ2-2 TRBD2 . TRBV7-3 CASSLKAGVNTGELFF TGTGCCAGCAGCTTAAAAGCGGGGGTGAACACCGGGGAGCTGTTTTTT
TRBJ2-1 . few TRBV18 CASSPMRGGNEQFF TGTGCCAGCTCACCAATGAGGGGCGGGAATGAGCAGTTCTTC
TRBJ2-3 . . TRBV4-3 CASSQEVGRGLTDTQYF TGCGCCAGCAGCCAAGAAGTGGGACGGGGATTGACAGATACGCAGTATTTT
TRBJ1-2 . . TRBV5-1 CASSPDMRGGIYGYTF TGCGCCAGCAGCCCGGACATGAGGGGGGGAATCTATGGCTACACCTTC